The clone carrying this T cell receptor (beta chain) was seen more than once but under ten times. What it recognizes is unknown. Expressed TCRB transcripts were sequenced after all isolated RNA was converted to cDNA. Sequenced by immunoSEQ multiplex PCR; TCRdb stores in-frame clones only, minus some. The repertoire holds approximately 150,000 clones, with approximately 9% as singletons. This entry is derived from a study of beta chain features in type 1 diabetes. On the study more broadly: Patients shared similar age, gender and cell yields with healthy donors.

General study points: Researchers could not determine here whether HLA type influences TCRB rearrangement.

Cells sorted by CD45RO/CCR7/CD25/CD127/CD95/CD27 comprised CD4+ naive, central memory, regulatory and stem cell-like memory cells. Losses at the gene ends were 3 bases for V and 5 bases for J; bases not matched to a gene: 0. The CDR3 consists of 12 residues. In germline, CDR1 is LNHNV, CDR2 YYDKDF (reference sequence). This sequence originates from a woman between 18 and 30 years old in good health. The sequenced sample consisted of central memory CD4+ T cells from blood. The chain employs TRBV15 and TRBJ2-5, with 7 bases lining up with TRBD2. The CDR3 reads CATSRGGETQYF. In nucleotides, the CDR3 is TGTGCCACCAGCAGGGGGGGGGAGACCCAGTACTTC.